The TCR beta chain under discussion was sequenced for a study of blood T cells in healthy people across ages. For the second PCR, which ran for about 6 to 11 cycles, a sample-barcoded 5' primer and a J-beta primer mix were used. TCRdb called the 5' RACE reads again in MiXCR, with one record for every CDR3 protein. This table has roughly 1,300,000 distinct CDR3 sequences, roughly 60% appearing once. The CDR3 consists of 17 residues. V was shortened by 7 bases and J by 1 base, with 22 bases between the two germline ends. This clonotype was observed a single time. Its specificity is not known. Study-wide results and limits: The percentage of naive T cells correlated strongly with TCR beta diversity. With unsorted PBMCs, a conclusive comparison of naive versus antigen-experienced cells was not possible.

The clonotype was recovered from a young man in good health. V gene TRBV12-3 or TRBV12-4 combines with J gene TRBJ1-1; possible D gene TRBD1, 6 bases. Sequenced material: blood. CDR3 protein: CASNPGRTPGANTEAFF. The CDR3 DNA reads TGTGCCAGCAACCCCGGCCGGACTCCAGGGGCGAACACTGAAGCTTTCTTT.